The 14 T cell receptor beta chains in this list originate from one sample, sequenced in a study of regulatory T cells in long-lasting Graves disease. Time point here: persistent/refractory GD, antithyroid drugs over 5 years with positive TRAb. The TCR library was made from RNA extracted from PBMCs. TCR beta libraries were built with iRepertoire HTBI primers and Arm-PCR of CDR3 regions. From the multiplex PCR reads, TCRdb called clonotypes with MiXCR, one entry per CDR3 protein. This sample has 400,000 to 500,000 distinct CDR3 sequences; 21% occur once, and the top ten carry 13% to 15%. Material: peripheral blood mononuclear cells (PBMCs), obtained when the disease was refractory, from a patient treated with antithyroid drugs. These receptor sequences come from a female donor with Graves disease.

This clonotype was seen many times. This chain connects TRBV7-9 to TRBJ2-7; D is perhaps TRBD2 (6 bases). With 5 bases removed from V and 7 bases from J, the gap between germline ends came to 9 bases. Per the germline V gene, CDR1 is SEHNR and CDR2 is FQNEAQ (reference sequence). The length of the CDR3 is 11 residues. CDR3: CASSPGGEQYF. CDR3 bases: TGTGCCAGCAGCCCAGGAGGGGAGCAGTACTTC.

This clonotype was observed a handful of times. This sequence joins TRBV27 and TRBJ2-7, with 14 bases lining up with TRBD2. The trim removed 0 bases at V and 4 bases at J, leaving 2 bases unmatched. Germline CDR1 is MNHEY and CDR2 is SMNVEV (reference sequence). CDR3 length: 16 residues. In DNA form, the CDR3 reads TGTGCCAGCAGTTTATCGGGACTAGCGGGAGATTACGAGCAGTACTTC. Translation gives CASSLSGLAGDYEQYF.

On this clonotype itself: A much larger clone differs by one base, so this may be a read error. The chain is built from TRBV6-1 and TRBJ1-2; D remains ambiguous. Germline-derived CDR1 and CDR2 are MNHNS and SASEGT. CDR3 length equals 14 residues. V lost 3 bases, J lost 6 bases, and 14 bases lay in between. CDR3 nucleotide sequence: TGTGCCAGCAGTGACGGCCTGGGTTTGGATGGCTACACCTTC. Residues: CASSDGLGLDGYTF.

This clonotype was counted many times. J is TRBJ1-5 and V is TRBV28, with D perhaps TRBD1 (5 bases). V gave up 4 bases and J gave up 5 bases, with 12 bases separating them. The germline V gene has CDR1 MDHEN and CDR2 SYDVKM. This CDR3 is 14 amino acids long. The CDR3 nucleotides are TGTGCCAGCAGTTCAATTTGGGGGGATCAGCCCCAGCATTTT. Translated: CASSSIWGDQPQHF.

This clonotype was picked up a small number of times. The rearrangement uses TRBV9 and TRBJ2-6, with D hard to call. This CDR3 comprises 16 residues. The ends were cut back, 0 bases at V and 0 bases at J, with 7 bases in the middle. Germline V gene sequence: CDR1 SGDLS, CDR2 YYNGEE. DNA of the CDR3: TGTGCCAGCAGCGTAGACCACAACTCTGGGGCCAACGTCCTGACTTTC. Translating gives CASSVDHNSGANVLTF. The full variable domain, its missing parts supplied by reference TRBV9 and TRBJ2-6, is DSGVTQTPKHLITATGQRVTLRCSPRSGDLSVYWYQQSLDQGLQFLIQYYNGEERAKGNILERFSAQQFPDLHSELNLSSLELGDSALYFCASSVDHNSGANVLTFGAGSRLTVL.

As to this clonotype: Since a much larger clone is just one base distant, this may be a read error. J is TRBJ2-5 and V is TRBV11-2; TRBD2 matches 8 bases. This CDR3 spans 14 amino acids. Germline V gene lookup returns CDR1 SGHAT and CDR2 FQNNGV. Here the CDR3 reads CAGSSHSGRETQYF. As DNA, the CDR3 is TGTGCCGGCAGCTCTCACAGCGGGAGAGAGACCCAGTACTTC. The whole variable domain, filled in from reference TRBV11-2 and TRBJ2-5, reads EAGVAQSPRYKIIEKRQSVAFWCNPISGHATLYWYQQILGQGPKLLIQFQNNGVVDDSQLPKDRFSAERLKGVDSTLKIQPAKLEDSAVYLCAGSSHSGRETQYFGPGTRLLVL.

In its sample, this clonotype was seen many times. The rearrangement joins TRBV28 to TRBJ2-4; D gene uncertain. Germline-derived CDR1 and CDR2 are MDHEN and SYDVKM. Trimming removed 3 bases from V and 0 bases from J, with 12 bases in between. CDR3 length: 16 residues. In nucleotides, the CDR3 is TGTGCCAGCAGTTTCCTGGCGGAACTAGCCAAAAACATTCAGTACTTC. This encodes CASSFLAELAKNIQYF.

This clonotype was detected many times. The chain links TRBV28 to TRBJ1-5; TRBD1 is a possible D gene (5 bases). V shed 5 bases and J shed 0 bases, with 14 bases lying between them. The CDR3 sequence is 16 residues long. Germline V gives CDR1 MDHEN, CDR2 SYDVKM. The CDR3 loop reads CASSTPPDTSNQPQHF. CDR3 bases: TGTGCCAGCAGTACCCCGCCGGACACTAGCAATCAGCCCCAGCATTTT.

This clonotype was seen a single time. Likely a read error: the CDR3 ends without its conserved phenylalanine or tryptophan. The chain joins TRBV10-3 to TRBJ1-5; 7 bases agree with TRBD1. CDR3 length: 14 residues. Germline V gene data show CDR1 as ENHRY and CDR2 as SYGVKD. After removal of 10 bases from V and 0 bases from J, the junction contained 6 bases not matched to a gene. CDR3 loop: CATGTANSNQPQHS. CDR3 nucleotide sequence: TGTGCCACCGGGACAGCGAATAGCAATCAGCCCCAGCATTCT.

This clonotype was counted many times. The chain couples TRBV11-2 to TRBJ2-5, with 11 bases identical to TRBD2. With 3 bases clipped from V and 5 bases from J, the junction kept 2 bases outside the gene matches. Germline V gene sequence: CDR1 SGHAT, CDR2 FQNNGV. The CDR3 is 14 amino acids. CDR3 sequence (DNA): TGTGCCAGCAGCTTCACTAGCGGGAGTGAGACCCAGTACTTC. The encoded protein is CASSFTSGSETQYF. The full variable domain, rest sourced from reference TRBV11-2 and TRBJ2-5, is EAGVAQSPRYKIIEKRQSVAFWCNPISGHATLYWYQQILGQGPKLLIQFQNNGVVDDSQLPKDRFSAERLKGVDSTLKIQPAKLEDSAVYLCASSFTSGSETQYFGPGTRLLVL.

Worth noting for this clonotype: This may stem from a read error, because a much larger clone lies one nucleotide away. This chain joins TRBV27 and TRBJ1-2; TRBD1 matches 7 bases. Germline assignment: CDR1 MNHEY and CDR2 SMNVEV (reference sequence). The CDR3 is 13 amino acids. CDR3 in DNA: TGTGCCGGCAGTGCAGGGGGAGGTTCTGGCTACACCTTC. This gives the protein CAGSAGGGSGYTF.

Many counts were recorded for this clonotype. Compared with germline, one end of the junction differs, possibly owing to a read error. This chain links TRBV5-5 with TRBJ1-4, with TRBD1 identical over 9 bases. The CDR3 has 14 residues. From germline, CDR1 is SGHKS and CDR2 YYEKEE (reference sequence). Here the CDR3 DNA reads TGCGCCAGCAGCTTGGACAGGGGCGGTGAAAAACTGTTTTTT. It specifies CASSLDRGGEKLFF.

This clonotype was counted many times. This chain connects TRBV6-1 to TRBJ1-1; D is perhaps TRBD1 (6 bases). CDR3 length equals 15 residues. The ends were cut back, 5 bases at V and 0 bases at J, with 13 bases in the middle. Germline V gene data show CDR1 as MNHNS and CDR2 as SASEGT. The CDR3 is CASSRGGGVNTEAFF. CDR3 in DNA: TGTGCCAGCAGTAGAGGGGGGGGGGTGAACACTGAAGCTTTCTTT.

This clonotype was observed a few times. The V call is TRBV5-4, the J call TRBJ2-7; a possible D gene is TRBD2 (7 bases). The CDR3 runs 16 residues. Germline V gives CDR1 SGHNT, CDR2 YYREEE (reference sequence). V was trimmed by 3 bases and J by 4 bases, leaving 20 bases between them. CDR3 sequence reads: CASSWGGTQNIYEQYF. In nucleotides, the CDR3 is TGTGCCAGCAGCTGGGGGGGGACACAGAACATTTACGAGCAGTACTTC.